This passage covers 23 T cell receptor beta chains from one sample sequenced in a study of a mutant IDH1 vaccine in newly diagnosed glioma. TCRdb's copy holds only in-frame clones and misses some; the assay was immunoSEQ multiplex PCR. Here the sample spans about 66,000 clones, 80% to 90% being singletons. Described time point: baseline, week 1 (first vaccination visit). Treatment denoted: pre-vaccination baseline after standard-of-care therapy. The sample consisted of PBMCs, taken from a glioma patient treated with radiotherapy, temozolomide or both. The receptors stem from a man aged 25 to 45 with glioma.

This chain links TRBV19 with TRBJ2-4; D unresolved. Trimming left V 3 bases short and J 0 bases short, with 6 bases between. The germline CDR1 and CDR2 sequences are LNHDA and SQIVND (reference sequence). The CDR3 length is 14 residues. The CDR3 protein is CASSMGLAKNIQYF. In DNA form, the CDR3 reads TGTGCCAGTAGTATGGGATTAGCCAAAAACATTCAGTACTTC.

The chain recombines TRBV9 with TRBJ2-5; a possible D gene is TRBD2 (5 bases). Germline lookup yields CDR1 SGDLS and CDR2 YYNGEE. Trimming left V 3 bases short and J 4 bases short, with 22 bases between. The CDR3 sequence is 17 residues long. CDR3 bases: TGTGCCAGCAGCGCAGCCCCTACCACTCGGGGTGGAGAGACCCAGTACTTC. This gives the protein CASSAAPTTRGGETQYF. The full variable domain, with the rest looked up from reference TRBV9 and TRBJ2-5, is DSGVTQTPKHLITATGQRVTLRCSPRSGDLSVYWYQQSLDQGLQFLIQYYNGEERAKGNILERFSAQQFPDLHSELNLSSLELGDSALYFCASSAAPTTRGGETQYFGPGTRLLVL.

The CDR3 spells CASSLGPWGTEAFF. In DNA, the CDR3 is TGTGCCAGCAGCCTCGGGCCTTGGGGCACTGAAGCTTTCTTT. The chain links TRBV7-9 to TRBJ1-1; no clear D. The CDR3 spans 14 residues. With 5 bases removed from V and 4 bases from J, the gap between germline ends came to 14 bases. The germline gives CDR1 SEHNR, CDR2 FQNEAQ (reference sequence).

This chain links TRBV6-5 with TRBJ2-1, with 9 bases matching TRBD1. Germline values: CDR1 MNHEY, CDR2 SVGAGI. This CDR3 region has 15 residues. The V segment lost 6 bases and the J segment 2 bases; nucleotides outside the gene matches: 5. In DNA, the CDR3 is TGTGCCAGCAGACGGACAGGGGACCCCTACAATGAGCAGTTCTTC. It is translated as CASRRTGDPYNEQFF.

The chain has TRBV4-1 and TRBJ1-2, with TRBD1 matching 8 bases. V lost 4 bases, J lost 1 base, and 8 bases stayed unmatched. This CDR3 comprises 16 residues. CDR1 is MGHRA, CDR2 YSYEKL, per germline. The CDR3 protein is CASSLVLGQGNYGYTF. The CDR3 DNA reads as TGCGCCAGCAGCCTAGTTTTAGGACAGGGTAACTATGGCTACACCTTC.

The genes are TRBV28 and TRBJ1-5, with a possible D match to TRBD1 (6 bases). Germline V lookup: CDR1 MDHEN, CDR2 SYDVKM. The V and J ends lost 5 bases and 0 bases respectively, with 23 bases between them. The CDR3 covers 19 residues. The CDR3 DNA reads TGTGCCAGCAGTCTCTTGGCAGGGGCCGGACCCTATAGCAATCAGCCCCAGCATTTT. It is translated as CASSLLAGAGPYSNQPQHF.

The chain is built from TRBV19 and TRBJ2-1; D may be TRBD1 (5 bases). Trimming removed 5 bases from V and 2 bases from J, with 16 bases in between. The CDR3 consists of 16 residues. Germline V gene lookup returns CDR1 LNHDA and CDR2 SQIVND (reference sequence). The CDR3 DNA sequence: TGTGCCAGTAGTGGGTGGACAACGAGCCCCTACAATGAGCAGTTCTTC. Translated, it gives CASSGWTTSPYNEQFF.

V gene TRBV27 combines with J gene TRBJ2-7; 9 bases match TRBD1. Per the germline V gene, CDR1 is MNHEY and CDR2 is SMNVEV (reference sequence). Trimming at V came to 2 bases and at J to 5 bases, leaving 10 bases not matched to a gene. CDR3 length equals 16 residues. CDR3 loop: CASSLNVGTGTHEQYF. Here the CDR3 DNA reads TGTGCCAGCAGTTTAAATGTCGGGACAGGGACCCACGAGCAGTACTTC.

The rearrangement uses TRBV6-1 and TRBJ2-1; D not certain. The CDR3 is made up of 10 amino acids. Looked up from germline, CDR1 is MNHNS and CDR2 is SASEGT. Trimming took off 6 bases at V and 7 bases at J, with 4 bases between the two ends. CDR3 sequence (DNA): TGTGCCAGCAGATTAAATGAGCAGTTCTTC. Protein: CASRLNEQFF.

The CDR3 DNA sequence: TGTGCCAGCAGCTGGGGGACAGGGGTTGTCGGCTACACCTTC. Amino acids: CASSWGTGVVGYTF. This chain joins TRBV5-4 and TRBJ1-2; 10 bases line up with TRBD1. Looked up from germline, CDR1 is SGHNT and CDR2 is YYREEE (reference sequence). V was clipped by 3 bases and J by 8 bases; unmatched bases: 7. CDR3 length: 14 residues.

This clone was seen a few times. The V gene is TRBV5-1, the J gene TRBJ1-1, with D possibly being TRBD1 (5 bases). Looked up from germline, CDR1 is SGHRS and CDR2 is YFSETQ. This CDR3 contains 15 residues. V dropped 0 bases and J dropped 3 bases, with 12 bases sitting between them. The CDR3 reads CASSLDGGRYTEAFF. CDR3 DNA sequence: TGCGCCAGCAGCTTGGACGGGGGGAGATACACTGAAGCTTTCTTT.

This chain connects TRBV2 to TRBJ1-5; a possible D gene is TRBD1 (5 bases). V was trimmed by 6 bases and J by 6 bases, leaving 15 bases between them. The germline V gene has CDR1 SNHLY and CDR2 FYNNEI. The CDR3 runs to 14 residues. The CDR3 region has the DNA TGTGCCAGCAGGGGCTTATTGGGGACTCAGCCCCAGCATTTT. Translating gives CASRGLLGTQPQHF.

Only one count was recorded for this clone. This chain connects TRBV7-9 to TRBJ2-7; 8 bases line up with TRBD2. The trim removed 5 bases at V and 3 bases at J, leaving 9 bases unmatched. Germline V lookup: CDR1 SEHNR, CDR2 FQNEAQ (reference sequence). This CDR3 has 15 residues. The CDR3 sequence is CASSHVSGKYYEQYF. The CDR3 DNA reads as TGTGCCAGCAGCCACGTTAGCGGGAAATACTACGAGCAGTACTTC.

The genes are TRBV28 and TRBJ1-5; D gene uncertain. V dropped 3 bases and J dropped 3 bases, with 9 bases sitting between them. This CDR3 is 14 amino acids long. Germline CDR1 reads MDHEN; CDR2 reads SYDVKM. The CDR3 region is CASSLGGTNQPQHF. CDR3 in DNA: TGTGCCAGCAGTTTGGGCGGCACCAATCAGCCCCAGCATTTT.

The chain joins TRBV7-9 to TRBJ2-1, with TRBD1 matching 7 bases. Per the germline V gene, CDR1 is SEHNR and CDR2 is FQNEAQ (reference sequence). This CDR3 region has 16 residues. After removal of 0 bases from V and 5 bases from J, the junction contained 7 bases not matched to a gene. The CDR3 spells CASSLAGQRRNNEQFF. The CDR3 coding sequence is TGTGCCAGCAGCTTAGCGGGACAGCGGAGAAACAATGAGCAGTTCTTC. Based on the CDR3 plus reference TRBV7-9 and TRBJ2-1, the full variable domain is DTGVSQNPRHKITKRGQNVTFRCDPISEHNRLYWYRQTLGQGPEFLTYFQNEAQLEKSRLLSDRFSAERPKGSFSTLEIQRTEQGDSAMYLCASSLAGQRRNNEQFFGPGTRLTVL.

This clone was detected only once. This chain connects TRBV6-1 to TRBJ1-6; D might be TRBD1 (6 bases). CDR1 MNHNS and CDR2 SASEGT come from the germline V gene. The length of the CDR3 is 14 residues. Trimming shortened V by 1 base and J by 10 bases, and 11 bases separated the two germline ends. The CDR3 nucleotides read TGTGCCAGCAGTGAAGTTGGACAGTACTCACCCCTCCACTTT. Translating gives CASSEVGQYSPLHF.

This clone was detected once. The rearrangement joins TRBV9 to TRBJ2-5, with D tentatively TRBD1 or TRBD2 (5 bases each). The CDR3 is 15 residues long. In germline, CDR1 is SGDLS, CDR2 YYNGEE. V lost 0 bases, J lost 5 bases, and 14 bases lay in between. The chain's CDR3 is CASSVAGRAPETQYF. The CDR3 DNA follows: TGTGCCAGCAGCGTAGCGGGGCGGGCCCCGGAGACCCAGTACTTC.

This sequence joins TRBV4-2 and TRBJ1-2; D is undetermined. With 2 bases removed from V and 6 bases from J, the gap between germline ends came to 16 bases. This CDR3 is 15 amino acids long. The V gene's germline CDR1 is LGHNA and CDR2 YNFKEQ. The CDR3 here is CASSQPGGAFHGYTF. The CDR3 DNA sequence: TGTGCCAGCAGCCAACCCGGAGGAGCGTTTCATGGCTACACCTTC.

The chain is built from TRBV27 and TRBJ1-1, with a possible D match to TRBD1 (5 bases). CDR1 is MNHEY, CDR2 SMNVEV, per germline (reference sequence). The germline V and J ends were trimmed by 3 bases and 1 base, with 12 bases remaining between them. The length of the CDR3 is 15 residues. CDR3: CASSLKGIRNTEAFF. For the CDR3, the DNA is TGTGCCAGCAGTTTGAAGGGGATTCGGAACACTGAAGCTTTCTTT.

V gene TRBV19 combines with J gene TRBJ2-4, with D possibly TRBD1 on 6 matching bases. V lost 3 bases to trimming and J lost 1 base, with 7 bases between them. Germline CDR1 LNHDA, CDR2 SQIVND (reference sequence). CDR3 size: 14 residues. The CDR3, as DNA: TGTGCCAGTAGTATGAGGGGGGCCAAAAACATTCAGTACTTC. This encodes CASSMRGAKNIQYF. The full variable domain, in which reference TRBV19 and TRBJ2-4 provide the parts outside the CDR3, is DGGITQSPKYLFRKEGQNVTLSCEQNLNHDAMYWYRQDPGQGLRLIYYSQIVNDFQKGDIAEGYSVSREKKESFPLTVTSAQKNPTAFYLCASSMRGAKNIQYFGAGTRLSVL.

The chain combines TRBV27 with TRBJ2-1; TRBD1 matches at 7 bases. The CDR3 is made up of 17 amino acids. CDR1 and CDR2 from the germline V gene are MNHEY and SMNVEV (reference sequence). V shed 4 bases and J 1 base; nucleotides not matched to a gene: 10. The CDR3 sequence: CASSSNRGGSSYNEQFF. CDR3 DNA: TGTGCCAGCAGTTCAAACAGGGGTGGTAGTTCCTACAATGAGCAGTTCTTC.

The rearrangement uses TRBV2 and TRBJ2-7, with 8 bases matching TRBD1. Germline V gene sequence: CDR1 SNHLY, CDR2 FYNNEI. J was trimmed by 6 bases and V by 6 bases; bases with no gene match: 10. The CDR3 length is 14 residues. This CDR3 reads CASRTRDRPFEQYF. The CDR3 region has the DNA TGTGCCAGCAGAACCCGGGACAGGCCGTTCGAGCAGTACTTC.

V usage is TRBV9 and J usage is TRBJ2-1; 9 bases line up with TRBD1. The CDR3 is 17 amino acids. Germline values: CDR1 SGDLS, CDR2 YYNGEE. Losses at the gene ends were 1 base for V and 1 base for J; bases not matched to a gene: 6. CDR3 sequence reads: CASSVRDRVTSYNEQFF. As DNA, the CDR3 is TGTGCCAGCAGCGTACGGGACAGGGTAACGTCCTACAATGAGCAGTTCTTC.